The sequence of this T cell receptor (beta chain) was determined in a study of blood T cells in healthy people across ages. In this sample, this clonotype turned up a few times. Primers used in a second PCR of roughly 6 to 12 cycles were a sample-barcoded 5' primer and a J-beta primer mix. MiXCR, run by TCRdb on the 5' RACE reads, gives a single entry per CDR3 protein. The data hold roughly 720,000 distinct CDR3 sequences, with roughly 53% observed a single time. This CDR3 contains 12 residues. Between the trimmed V and J ends, which lost 11 bases and 2 bases, there was a span of 11 bases. The germline gives CDR1 MDHEN, CDR2 SYDVKM.

Source material: blood. The chain employs TRBV28 and TRBJ2-3; D tentatively fits TRBD1 or TRBD2 (5 bases each). This TCR came from a man at least 80 years old in good health. The DNA for the CDR3 is TGTGCCTATAGAGGGGACACAGATACGCAGTATTTT. Amino acid sequence: CAYRGDTDTQYF. Full variable domain (missing parts from reference TRBV28 and TRBJ2-3): DVKVTQSSRYLVKRTGEKVFLECVQDMDHENMFWYRQDPGLGLRLIYFSYDVKMKEKGDIPEGYSVSREKKERFSLILESASTNQTSMYLCAYRGDTDTQYFGPGTRLTVL.